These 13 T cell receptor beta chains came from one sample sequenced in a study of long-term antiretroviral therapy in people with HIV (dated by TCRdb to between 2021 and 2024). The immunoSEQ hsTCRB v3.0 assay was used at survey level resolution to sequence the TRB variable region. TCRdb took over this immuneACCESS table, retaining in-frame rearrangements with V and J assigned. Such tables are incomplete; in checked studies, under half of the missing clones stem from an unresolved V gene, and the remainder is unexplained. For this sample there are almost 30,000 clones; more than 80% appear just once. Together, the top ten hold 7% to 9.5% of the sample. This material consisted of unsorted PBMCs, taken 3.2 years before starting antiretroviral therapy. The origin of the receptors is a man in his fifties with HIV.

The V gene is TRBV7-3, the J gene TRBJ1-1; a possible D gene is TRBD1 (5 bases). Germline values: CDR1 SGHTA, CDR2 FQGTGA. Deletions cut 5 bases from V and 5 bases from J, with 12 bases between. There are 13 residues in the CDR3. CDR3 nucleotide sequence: TGTGCCAGCAGCCCCGCGGGGGGAACTGAAGCTTTCTTT. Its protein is CASSPAGGTEAFF.

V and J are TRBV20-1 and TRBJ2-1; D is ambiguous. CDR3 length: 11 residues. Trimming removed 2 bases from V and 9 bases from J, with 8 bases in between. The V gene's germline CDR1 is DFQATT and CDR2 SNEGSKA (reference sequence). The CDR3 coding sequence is TGCAGTGCTAGACGCGCTGTTGAGCAGTTCTTC. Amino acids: CSARRAVEQFF.

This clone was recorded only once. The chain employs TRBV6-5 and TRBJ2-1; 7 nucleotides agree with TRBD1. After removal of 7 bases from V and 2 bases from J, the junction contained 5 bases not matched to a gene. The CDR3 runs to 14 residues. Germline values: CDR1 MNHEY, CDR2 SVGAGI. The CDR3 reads CASKTGTAYNEQFF. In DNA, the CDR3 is TGTGCCAGCAAAACCGGGACAGCCTACAATGAGCAGTTCTTC.

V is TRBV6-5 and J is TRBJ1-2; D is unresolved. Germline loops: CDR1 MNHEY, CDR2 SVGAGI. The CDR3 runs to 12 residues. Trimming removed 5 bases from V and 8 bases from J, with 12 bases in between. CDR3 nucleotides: TGTGCCAGCAGTCCCCGGACCCTGGGCTACACCTTC. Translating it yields CASSPRTLGYTF.

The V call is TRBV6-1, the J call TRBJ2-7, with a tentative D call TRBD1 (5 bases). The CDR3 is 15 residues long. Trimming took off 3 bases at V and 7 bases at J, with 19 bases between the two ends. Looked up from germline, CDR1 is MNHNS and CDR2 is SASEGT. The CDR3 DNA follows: TGTGCCAGCAGTGAGGTGTTAGGGGTAGTCGAGGAGCAGTACTTC. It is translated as CASSEVLGVVEEQYF.

CDR3 residues: CASSLGQESSNTGELFF. The CDR3 bases are TGCGCCAGCAGCTTGGGTCAGGAGAGCTCGAACACCGGGGAGCTGTTTTTT. The gene calls are TRBV5-1 and TRBJ2-2; the D is unclear. CDR1 and CDR2 (germline): SGHRS, YFSETQ. Trimming took off 0 bases at V and 0 bases at J, with 12 bases between the two ends. CDR3 length equals 17 residues.

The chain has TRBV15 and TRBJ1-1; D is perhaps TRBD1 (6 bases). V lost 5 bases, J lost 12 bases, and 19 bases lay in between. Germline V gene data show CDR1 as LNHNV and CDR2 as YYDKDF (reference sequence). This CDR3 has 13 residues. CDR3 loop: CATSFYEGGEPFF. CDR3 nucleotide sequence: TGTGCCACCAGCTTCTATGAGGGGGGCGAACCTTTCTTT.

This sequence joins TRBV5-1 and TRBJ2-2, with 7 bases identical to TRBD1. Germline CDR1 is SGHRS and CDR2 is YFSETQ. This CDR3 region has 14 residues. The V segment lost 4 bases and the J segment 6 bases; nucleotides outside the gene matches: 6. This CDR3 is CASSDRVDPGELFF. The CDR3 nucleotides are TGCGCCAGCAGCGACAGGGTTGACCCCGGGGAGCTGTTTTTT.

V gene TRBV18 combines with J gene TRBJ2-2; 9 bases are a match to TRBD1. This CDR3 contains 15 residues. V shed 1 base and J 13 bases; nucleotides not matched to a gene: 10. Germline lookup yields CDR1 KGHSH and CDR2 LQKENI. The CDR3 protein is CASSPLGQGGGVLFF. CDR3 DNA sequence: TGTGCCAGCTCACCACTGGGACAGGGAGGTGGTGTGCTGTTTTTT. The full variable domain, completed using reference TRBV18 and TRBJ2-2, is NAGVMQNPRHLVRRRGQEARLRCSPMKGHSHVYWYRQLPEEGLKFMVYLQKENIIDESGMPKERFSAEFPKEGPSILRIQQVVRGDSAAYFCASSPLGQGGGVLFFGEGSRLTVL.

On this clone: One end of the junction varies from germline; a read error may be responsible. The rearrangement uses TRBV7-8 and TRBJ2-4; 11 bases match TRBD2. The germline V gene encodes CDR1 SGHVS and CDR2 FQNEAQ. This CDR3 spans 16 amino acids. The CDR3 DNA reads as TGTGCCAGCAGCTTAGATAGACTAGCGGGACCTAGGAGGGCGACCTTC. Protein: CASSLDRLAGPRRATF.

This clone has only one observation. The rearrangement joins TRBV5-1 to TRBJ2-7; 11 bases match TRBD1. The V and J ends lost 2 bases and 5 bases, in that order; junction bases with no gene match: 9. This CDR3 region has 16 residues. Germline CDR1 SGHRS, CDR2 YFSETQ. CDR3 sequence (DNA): TGCGCCAGCAGCTTCGCCGGGACAGGGGGGGTCAACGAGCAGTACTTC. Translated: CASSFAGTGGVNEQYF.

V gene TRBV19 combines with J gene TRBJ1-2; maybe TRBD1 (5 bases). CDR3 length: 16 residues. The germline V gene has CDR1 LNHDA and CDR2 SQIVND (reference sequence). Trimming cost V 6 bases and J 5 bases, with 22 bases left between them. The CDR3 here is CASRYTGARRHYGYTF. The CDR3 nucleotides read TGTGCCAGTAGATACACCGGGGCCAGGAGACATTATGGCTACACCTTC.

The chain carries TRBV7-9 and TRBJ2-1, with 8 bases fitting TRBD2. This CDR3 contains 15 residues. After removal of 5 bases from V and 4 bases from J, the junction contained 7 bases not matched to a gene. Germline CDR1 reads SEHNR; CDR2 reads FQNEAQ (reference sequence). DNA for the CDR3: TGTGCCAGCAGCCCCGGGAGGGCCAGTTACAATGAGCAGTTCTTC. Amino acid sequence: CASSPGRASYNEQFF. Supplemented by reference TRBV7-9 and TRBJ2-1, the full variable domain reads DTGVSQNPRHKITKRGQNVTFRCDPISEHNRLYWYRQTLGQGPEFLTYFQNEAQLEKSRLLSDRFSAERPKGSFSTLEIQRTEQGDSAMYLCASSPGRASYNEQFFGPGTRLTVL.